These 24 T cell receptor beta chains share one sample of origin, sequenced in a study of blood T cells in healthy people across ages (dated by TCRdb to between 2014 and 2017). Receptor libraries were prepared by 5' RACE. Sequencing was carried out with an Illumina HiSeq 2500. A second PCR of roughly 7 to 11 cycles was performed with a sample-barcoded 5' primer and a J-beta primer mix. The raw public reads went through TCRdb reprocessing: fastp at Q25, MiXCR clone calling, in-frame beta chains kept. Rows are combined by CDR3 protein, so each entry shows the most common genes and DNA. This sample is represented by approximately 1.5 million distinct CDR3 sequences; less than 45% of them were singletons. 4% of the sample rests with the top ten. The sequenced sample was blood. Receptors were obtained from a woman aged 18-29 years in good health.

This clonotype came up many times. The J gene is TRBJ2-1, the V gene TRBV12-5; 14 nucleotides match TRBD2. Germline V CDR1 and CDR2: LGHNT, FRNRAP. J was trimmed by 3 bases and V by 9 bases; bases with no gene match: 16. The CDR3 runs to 19 residues. The CDR3 sequence is CARGLLGTSGRGNYNEQFF. The CDR3 bases are TGTGCTAGGGGACTTCTCGGGACTAGCGGGAGAGGGAACTACAATGAGCAGTTCTTC.

V is TRBV12-3 or TRBV12-4 and J is TRBJ2-7, with D uncertain. V was shortened by 3 bases and J by 4 bases, with 7 bases between the two germline ends. The CDR3 totals 12 residues. The CDR3 coding sequence is TGTGCCAGCAGTTTCCTGGAATACGAGCAGTACTTC. This gives the protein CASSFLEYEQYF.

The chain carries TRBV11-3 and TRBJ2-1; D may match TRBD1 or TRBD2 (5 bases each). Germline-derived CDR1 and CDR2 are SGHNT and YENEEA. Deletions cut 5 bases from V and 9 bases from J, with 14 bases between. The CDR3 runs to 13 residues. Here the CDR3 DNA reads TGTGCCAGCAGCCTGGGCATTGGGGGTGAGCAGTTCTTC. Its protein is CASSLGIGGEQFF.

V and J are TRBV9 and TRBJ2-1; 14 nucleotides align to TRBD2. TRBJ2-7 matches the DNA end more closely, so the J call is doubtful. CDR1 is SGDLS, CDR2 YYNGEE, per germline. The CDR3 has 17 residues. The CDR3 DNA sequence: TGTGCCAGCAGCGGGGGACTAGCGGGAGATCTCGACAATGAGCAGTACTTC. Its translation is CASSGGLAGDLDNEQYF.

The chain carries TRBV5-1 and TRBJ2-3; TRBD1 agrees at 7 bases. The CDR3 loop spans 15 amino acids. Trimming removed 0 bases from V and 6 bases from J; junction bases left unmatched: 7. Germline V lookup: CDR1 SGHRS, CDR2 YFSETQ. For the CDR3, the DNA is TGCGCCAGCAGCTTGGCGGCAGGGGGAATTGATACGCAGTATTTT. Its translation: CASSLAAGGIDTQYF.

Points on this clonotype: Given a much more abundant clone one base away, this may be a read error. The rearrangement joins TRBV7-2 to TRBJ2-1; no reliable D call. CDR3 length: 11 amino acids. Germline CDR1 SGHTA, CDR2 FQGNSA. The V end was cut by 0 bases, the J end by 13 bases, with 7 bases between. CDR3 residues: CASSLAETQFF. The DNA of the CDR3 is TGTGCCAGCAGCTTAGCGGAGACCCAGTTCTTC.

This clonotype was observed a few times. The chain recombines TRBV6-6 with TRBJ2-7; no definite D call. Germline lookup yields CDR1 MNHNY and CDR2 SVGAGI (reference sequence). The V end was cut by 8 bases, the J end by 7 bases, with 15 bases between. This CDR3 is built from 12 residues. For the CDR3, the DNA is TGTGCCAGCGGCCCACTCTCCAATGAGCAGTACTTC. Translated, it gives CASGPLSNEQYF.

V gene TRBV2 combines with J gene TRBJ2-3; tentatively, D is TRBD2 (5 bases). The CDR3 totals 14 residues. Germline loops: CDR1 SNHLY, CDR2 FYNNEI. V was pared by 4 bases and J by 5 bases, with 13 bases between. This chain's CDR3 is CASSVGRHRDTQYF. CDR3 DNA: TGTGCCAGCAGTGTTGGGAGACACAGAGATACGCAGTATTTT.

The chain has TRBV12-3 or TRBV12-4 and TRBJ2-7; D unclear. With 5 bases removed from V and 0 bases from J, the gap between germline ends came to 14 bases. The CDR3 sequence is 15 residues long. CDR3 DNA sequence: TGTGCCAGCAGTCCCTCAAAGGCAAACTCCTACGAGCAGTACTTC. This sequence encodes CASSPSKANSYEQYF.

The rearrangement links TRBV27 to TRBJ2-7, with no clear D. Per the germline V gene, CDR1 is MNHEY and CDR2 is SMNVEV (reference sequence). CDR3 length equals 13 residues. Trimming stripped 0 bases from V and 5 bases from J, with 8 bases between. Written as DNA, the CDR3 is TGTGCCAGCAGTTTATCGAAAAAGCACGAGCAGTACTTC. It codes for CASSLSKKHEQYF.

The chain uses TRBV28 and TRBJ1-2; possible D gene TRBD1, 6 bases. Germline V CDR1 and CDR2: MDHEN, SYDVKM. This CDR3 region has 14 residues. The V end lost 5 bases, the J end lost 7 bases, and 17 bases lay between the germline ends. The CDR3 DNA reads as TGTGCCAGCAGTCCGCCTAGAGCGGGGGCTGGCTACACCTTC. Residues: CASSPPRAGAGYTF.

The sample holds a few counts of this clonotype. The chain is built from TRBV3-1 and TRBJ1-2; no clear D. From germline, CDR1 is LGHDT and CDR2 YNNKEL (reference sequence). Trimming removed 3 bases from V and 9 bases from J, with 11 bases in between. CDR3 length: 12 amino acids. CDR3 DNA sequence: TGTGCCAGCAGCCATTCCCAGGAGAGCTACACCTTC. Translated, it gives CASSHSQESYTF.

This clonotype was observed a handful of times. The V gene is TRBV4-3, the J gene TRBJ1-2, with D uncertain. Germline loops: CDR1 LGHNA, CDR2 YSLEER. Trimming stripped 1 base from V and 0 bases from J, with 6 bases between. This CDR3 has 14 residues. The CDR3 DNA is TGCGCCAGCAGCCAAGGCAGAACTAACTATGGCTACACCTTC. Its translation is CASSQGRTNYGYTF.

In its sample, this clonotype was seen a few times. The chain combines TRBV4-1 with TRBJ2-1; 7 nucleotides line up with TRBD2. This CDR3 contains 13 residues. CDR1 and CDR2 (germline): MGHRA, YSYEKL. Trimming at V came to 6 bases and at J to 7 bases, leaving 6 bases not matched to a gene. CDR3 coding DNA: TGCGCCAGCAGGGGCGGGAGTGAGAATGAGCAGTTCTTC. Its protein is CASRGGSENEQFF.

J is TRBJ2-7 and V is TRBV20-1; D might be TRBD2 (5 bases). CDR3 size: 15 residues. Germline V gene data show CDR1 as DFQATT and CDR2 as SNEGSKA (reference sequence). Deletions cut 0 bases from V and 7 bases from J, with 19 bases between. The CDR3 region is CSARDYGLAYNEQYF. In nucleotides, the CDR3 is TGCAGTGCTAGAGATTACGGGCTAGCTTACAATGAGCAGTACTTC.

This clonotype was recorded a few times. The chain is built from TRBV15 and TRBJ1-2; D remains unclear. The CDR3 is 16 amino acids. The V and J ends lost 0 bases and 0 bases respectively, with 11 bases between them. Germline V gene sequence: CDR1 LNHNV, CDR2 YYDKDF (reference sequence). This CDR3 reads CATSRDWEAANYGYTF. The CDR3, as DNA: TGTGCCACCAGCAGAGATTGGGAGGCTGCTAACTATGGCTACACCTTC.

The genes are TRBV14 and TRBJ2-4; D unclear. TRBJ2-7 matches the DNA end more closely, so the J call is doubtful. The germline CDR1 and CDR2 sequences are SGHDN and FVKESK. This CDR3 region has 15 residues. CDR3 nucleotide sequence: TGTGCCAGCAGCCAAGGGCCCTTAACCCCCTACGAGCAGTACTTC. This encodes CASSQGPLTPYEQYF.

The genes are TRBV6-2 or TRBV6-3 and TRBJ1-2, with D uncertain. Trimming took 5 bases from V and 13 from J, leaving 20 bases between them. Germline V gene sequence: CDR1 MNHEY, CDR2 SVGEGT. The length of the CDR3 is 13 residues. CDR3 loop: CASSDGSGGRSTF. The CDR3 region has the DNA TGTGCCAGCAGTGACGGCAGCGGAGGTCGCAGCACCTTC.

This chain connects TRBV20-1 to TRBJ1-5, with 7 positions matching TRBD1. The CDR3 is 14 residues long. The V gene's germline CDR1 is DFQATT and CDR2 SNEGSKA (reference sequence). The CDR3 coding sequence is TGCAGCCTGGGACAGATCTCTTCTAATCAGCCCCAGCATTTT. This sequence encodes CSLGQISSNQPQHF.

This clonotype was counted a few times. V usage is TRBV28 and J usage is TRBJ2-7; 11 bases line up with TRBD2. The J call may be wrong; the DNA end is better matched by TRBJ2-5. The CDR3 spans 15 residues. Germline-derived CDR1 and CDR2 are MDHEN and SYDVKM. CDR3 DNA sequence: TGTGCCAGCAGTTTCCTAGCGGGGGGACCCGTGACCCAGTACTTC. Translated, it gives CASSFLAGGPVTQYF.

A single count supports this clonotype. This chain connects TRBV24-1 to TRBJ1-5; D perhaps matches TRBD1 (5 bases). Germline CDR1 KGHDR, CDR2 SFDVKD. The CDR3 totals 13 residues. Trimming cost V 3 bases and J 6 bases, with 8 bases left between them. The CDR3 DNA reads TGTGCCACCAGTGATAGGGGCGCTCAGCCCCAGCATTTT. This encodes CATSDRGAQPQHF.

This clonotype was seen only a few times. The chain couples TRBV6-5 to TRBJ2-1, with TRBD2 identical over 10 bases. This CDR3 has 17 residues. Germline CDR1 is MNHEY and CDR2 is SVGAGI. V gave up 6 bases and J gave up 7 bases; unmatched junction bases: 15. The CDR3 DNA is TGTGCCAGCAGCTACCCACAAGCGGGGGGGCCTGGGAATGAGCAGTTCTTC. This encodes CASSYPQAGGPGNEQFF.

This clonotype was seen at least ten times. This chain joins TRBV12-3 or TRBV12-4 and TRBJ1-5, with D possibly being TRBD1 (5 bases). The length of the CDR3 is 14 residues. Trimming cost V 6 bases and J 3 bases, with 12 bases left between them. CDR3 amino acids: CASSLGGFNQPQHF. CDR3 bases: TGTGCCAGCAGCCTCGGGGGATTCAATCAGCCCCAGCATTTT.

This clonotype has more than one count but fewer than ten. V gene TRBV4-1 combines with J gene TRBJ1-2; 8 nucleotides match TRBD1. Per the germline V gene, CDR1 is MGHRA and CDR2 is YSYEKL. This CDR3 comprises 15 residues. With 3 bases clipped from V and 4 bases from J, the junction kept 7 bases outside the gene matches. The DNA for the CDR3 is TGCGCCAGCAGCCACCTTTCCGGGACAGGCTATGGCTACACCTTC. This gives the protein CASSHLSGTGYGYTF.